A single sample gave rise to the 21 T cell receptor beta chains below, sequenced in a study of CD8+CD57+ T cells in acquired aplastic anemia. TCR beta VDJ and CDR3 were profiled, and genomic DNA was the template. TCRdb re-derived calls from the reads in MiXCR, one entry per CDR3 protein. The sample lists some 180,000 distinct CDR3 sequences; around 45% were seen once. The sample was sorted CD4+, CD8+, or CD8+CD57+ T cells (not recorded which) from PBMCs. These receptors were taken from a human donor in good health.

This clonotype occurred many times. The chain couples TRBV7-6 to TRBJ1-3; the match to TRBD1 covers 7 bases. CDR3 length: 15 residues. In germline, CDR1 is SGHVS, CDR2 FNYEAQ. Germline trimming cut 5 bases from V and 1 base from J; bases unmatched to any gene: 5. CDR3: CASSVRQGSGNTIYF. In DNA form, the CDR3 reads TGTGCCAGCAGCGTGCGACAGGGATCTGGAAACACCATATATTTT.

Turning to this clonotype: A read error may account for a junction end that differs from germline. The chain employs TRBV15 and TRBJ2-6; no reliable D call. In germline, CDR1 is LNHNV, CDR2 YYDKDF (reference sequence). The CDR3 extends over 16 amino acids. The DNA for the CDR3 is TGTACCACCAGCAGCTTTGTGAACTCTGGTGCCAACGTCCTGACTTTC. Protein sequence: CTTSSFVNSGANVLTF.

About this clonotype: A clone one base away is much larger, so this may be a read error. This rearrangement joins TRBV7-3 to TRBJ2-1, with 11 nucleotides matching TRBD2. Looked up from germline, CDR1 is SGHTA and CDR2 is FQGTGA. This CDR3 has 15 residues. The CDR3 loop is CASSLTSGGLNEQFF. As DNA, the CDR3 is TGTGCCAGCAGTTTAACTAGCGGGGGTCTCAATGAGCAGTTCTTC.

This clonotype was seen a few times. The J gene is TRBJ2-1, the V gene TRBV5-1; tentatively, D is TRBD1 (5 bases). Trimming took 0 bases from V and 7 from J, leaving 11 bases between them. This CDR3 has 14 residues. Germline CDR1 SGHRS, CDR2 YFSETQ. This CDR3 reads CASSLVPGPNEQFF. CDR3 nucleotide sequence: TGCGCCAGCAGCTTGGTGCCAGGGCCGAATGAGCAGTTCTTC. Looking up the rest from reference TRBV5-1 and TRBJ2-1 gives the full variable domain: KAGVTQTPRYLIKTRGQQVTLSCSPISGHRSVSWYQQTPGQGLQFLFEYFSETQRNKGNFPGRFSGRQFSNSRSEMNVSTLELGDSALYLCASSLVPGPNEQFFGPGTRLTVL.

This clonotype was counted at least ten times. CDR3 region: CASSIVGTANYGYTF. CDR3 bases: TGTGCCAGTAGTATAGTCGGGACAGCTAACTATGGCTACACCTTC. The chain combines TRBV19 with TRBJ1-2; 7 nucleotides match TRBD1. Per the germline V gene, CDR1 is LNHDA and CDR2 is SQIVND (reference sequence). The CDR3 extends over 15 amino acids. The J segment lost 0 bases and the V segment lost 1 base, leaving 2 bases of the junction unmatched.

The CDR3 here is CASSLSRGSHEQYF. CDR3 nucleotides: TGTGCCAGCAGCTTATCCCGGGGATCCCACGAGCAGTACTTC. J is TRBJ2-7 and V is TRBV7-8, with D possibly matching TRBD2 (5 bases). Germline V gene lookup returns CDR1 SGHVS and CDR2 FQNEAQ. The CDR3 runs 14 residues. V was shortened by 2 bases and J by 5 bases, with 13 bases between the two germline ends.

This clonotype was observed at least ten times. The chain uses TRBV19 and TRBJ2-3, with TRBD2 as a possible D gene (6 bases). V lost 4 bases, J lost 4 bases, and 18 bases lay in between. Germline V lookup: CDR1 LNHDA, CDR2 SQIVND (reference sequence). This CDR3 is 16 amino acids long. CDR3 amino acids: CASSKPSGVSADTQYF. The CDR3 region has the DNA TGTGCCAGTAGTAAACCTTCGGGGGTTTCTGCAGATACGCAGTATTTT.

Many counts were recorded for this clonotype. The chain uses TRBV14 and TRBJ2-1, with D possibly matching TRBD1 (6 bases). Trimming removed 4 bases from V and 5 bases from J, with 9 bases in between. This CDR3 comprises 13 residues. Germline CDR1 is SGHDN and CDR2 is FVKESK. CDR3 sequence reads: CASSPGTNNEQFF. CDR3 nucleotide sequence: TGTGCCAGCAGCCCCGGGACAAACAATGAGCAGTTCTTC.

This clonotype was seen ten or more times. This sequence joins TRBV12-3 or TRBV12-4 and TRBJ2-7, with 11 nucleotides matching TRBD2. J gave up 1 base and V 5 bases, and 10 bases lay outside the gene matches. This CDR3 has 17 residues. The CDR3 spells CASSPTPRLAGSYEQYF. The CDR3 region has the DNA TGTGCCAGCAGTCCTACCCCTAGACTAGCGGGGTCCTACGAGCAGTACTTC.

On this clonotype itself: A single base separates this from a much larger clone, so it may be a read error. The gene calls are TRBV9 and TRBJ2-1; TRBD1 matches 9 bases. Trimming took 4 bases from V and 5 from J; bases not matched to a gene: 7. The CDR3 is 15 residues long. Germline V gene data show CDR1 as SGDLS and CDR2 as YYNGEE. CDR3 amino acids: CASSPPRTGDNEQFF. Here the CDR3 DNA reads TGTGCCAGCAGCCCACCCCGGACAGGGGACAATGAGCAGTTCTTC.

This clonotype showed up many times. The rearrangement links TRBV12-3 or TRBV12-4 to TRBJ1-2, with TRBD1 as a possible D gene (6 bases). Trimming pared 6 bases from V and 5 bases from J, leaving 10 bases between. This CDR3 contains 12 residues. CDR3 bases: TGTGCCAGCAGCTATGGACAGTATGGCTACACCTTC. This sequence encodes CASSYGQYGYTF.

The chain recombines TRBV6-1 with TRBJ1-6, with D unclear. The CDR3 extends over 14 amino acids. V lost 2 bases to trimming and J lost 5 bases, with 7 bases between them. Germline lookup yields CDR1 MNHNS and CDR2 SASEGT. The CDR3 loop reads CASSERADNSPLHF. The CDR3 DNA reads TGTGCCAGCAGTGAACGGGCCGATAATTCACCCCTCCACTTT.

This clonotype was detected ten times or more. V is TRBV6-1 and J is TRBJ2-5; 9 bases align to TRBD1. Trimming removed 6 bases from V and 2 bases from J; junction bases left unmatched: 10. The CDR3 extends over 16 amino acids. The V gene's germline CDR1 is MNHNS and CDR2 SASEGT. The CDR3 spells CASRPRRDRVQETQYF. The CDR3 nucleotides are TGTGCCAGCAGGCCACGGAGGGACAGGGTTCAAGAGACCCAGTACTTC.

The J gene is TRBJ2-7, the V gene TRBV11-1; 11 bases align to TRBD2. The CDR3 loop spans 16 amino acids. With 1 base clipped from V and 2 bases from J, the junction kept 4 bases outside the gene matches. Germline V CDR1 and CDR2: SGHAT, FQDESV (reference sequence). As DNA, the CDR3 is TGTGCCAGCAGCTTAGTCCTAGCGGGAGGCGCCTACGAGCAGTACTTC. This encodes CASSLVLAGGAYEQYF.

This clonotype was detected ten times or more. This sequence joins TRBV5-1 and TRBJ2-5; TRBD1 matches at 8 bases. The CDR3 has 14 amino acids. V shed 3 bases and J 5 bases; nucleotides not matched to a gene: 6. CDR1 is SGHRS and CDR2 is YFSETQ in the germline V gene. CDR3 coding DNA: TGCGCCAGCAGCTCCGGACAGGGTGTGGAGACCCAGTACTTC. Its translation is CASSSGQGVETQYF.

This sequence joins TRBV25-1 and TRBJ2-1, with D perhaps matching TRBD2 (6 bases). This CDR3 spans 13 amino acids. Germline CDR1 reads MGHDK; CDR2 reads SYGVNS. The CDR3 DNA reads as TGTGCTGCCGGTAGCGGAGCTTACAATGAGCAGTTCTTC. Its translation is CAAGSGAYNEQFF.

This clonotype occurred many times. The chain uses TRBV5-6 and TRBJ1-2, with TRBD1 identical over 11 bases. Trimming removed 4 bases from V and 8 bases from J; junction bases left unmatched: 7. The CDR3 extends over 14 amino acids. The germline CDR1 and CDR2 sequences are SGHDT and YYEEEE. The CDR3, as DNA: TGTGCCAGCAGCAGGGACAGGGGGGTAATCGGCTACACCTTC. Translation: CASSRDRGVIGYTF.

The chain uses TRBV20-1 and TRBJ1-4; D is undetermined. The CDR3 has 13 amino acids. V dropped 7 bases and J dropped 2 bases, with 11 bases sitting between them. Germline values: CDR1 DFQATT, CDR2 SNEGSKA (reference sequence). As DNA, the CDR3 is TGCAGTGTAGCCCGAACCACTAATGAAAAACTGTTTTTT. Its translation is CSVARTTNEKLFF.

The DNA of the CDR3 is TGTGCCAGCGGGAGAGGGGCAGATACGCAGTATTTT. Protein sequence: CASGRGADTQYF. The chain carries TRBV25-1 and TRBJ2-3, with D perhaps being TRBD1 or TRBD2 (5 bases each). This CDR3 is built from 12 residues. Germline lookup yields CDR1 MGHDK and CDR2 SYGVNS. Trimming left V 8 bases short and J 4 bases short, with 10 bases between.

The CDR3 nucleotides are TGTGCCAGCAGCCGCCGGGACAACTTTGGCGCGGATACGCAGTATTTT. Residues: CASSRRDNFGADTQYF. The chain has TRBV11-1 and TRBJ2-3, with TRBD1 as a possible D gene (6 bases). The CDR3 loop spans 16 amino acids. Trimming stripped 5 bases from V and 6 bases from J, with 21 bases between. Germline V gives CDR1 SGHAT, CDR2 FQDESV (reference sequence).

The chain links TRBV11-1 to TRBJ2-1, with a weak D call TRBD1 (6 bases). Trimming removed 3 bases from V and 0 bases from J, with 12 bases in between. Germline CDR1 reads SGHAT; CDR2 reads FQDESV (reference sequence). The CDR3 extends over 16 amino acids. The CDR3 DNA is TGTGCCAGCAGCTTCCACAGGGCCCTCTCCTACAATGAGCAGTTCTTC. Encoded protein: CASSFHRALSYNEQFF.